These T cell receptor beta chains were read from a single sample in a study of blood T cell repertoires in COVID-19. TCRdb's copy holds only in-frame clones and misses some; the assay was immunoSEQ multiplex PCR. The sample has around 110,000 clones, around four fifths seen once; the top ten hold under 3%. Sequenced material: peripheral blood. These receptors were collected from a young man with acute or convalescent COVID-19. Each CDR3 is given with its conserved first and last residue. D genes are given only for firm matches. Some rows have no size entry. The others give once, few or many, or a class for an expanded clone.

TRBV28	TRBD1	-	TRBJ1-1	CASSSPGQGSTEAFF	TGTGCCAGCAGTTCCCCGGGACAGGGGAGCACTGAAGCTTTCTTT
TRBV2	TRBD1	-	TRBJ1-1	CASSTGGSRNTEAFF	TGTGCCAGTAGTACAGGGGGCTCGAGGAACACTGAAGCTTTCTTT
TRBV5-1	TRBD2	-	TRBJ2-1	CASSLGLAGWVMEQFF	TGCGCCAGCAGCTTGGGGCTAGCGGGCTGGGTTATGGAGCAGTTCTTC
TRBV5-1	-	once	TRBJ2-7	CASSFGGSYEQYF	TGCGCCAGCAGCTTCGGGGGATCCTACGAGCAGTACTTC
TRBV5-1	TRBD1	few	TRBJ1-5	CASSIDRGGQPQHF	TGCGCCAGCAGCATAGACAGGGGGGGTCAGCCCCAGCATTTT
TRBV6-5	-	-	TRBJ1-6	CASSYAGYSPLHF	TGTGCCAGCAGTTATGCAGGGTATTCACCCCTCCACTTT
TRBV5-6	-	-	TRBJ1-1	CASSLHGPNTEAFF	TGTGCCAGCAGCTTGCATGGCCCTAACACTGAAGCTTTCTTT
TRBV7-8	-	-	TRBJ2-2	CASSYEGANTGELFF	TGTGCCAGCAGCTATGAGGGAGCGAACACCGGGGAGCTGTTTTTT
TRBV6-5	TRBD1	few	TRBJ1-2	CASSPSPGGWGYTF	TGTGCCAGCAGCCCCTCGCCAGGGGGCTGGGGCTACACCTTC
TRBV4-1	-	many	TRBJ1-2	CASSLQPNPGTRRYGYTF	TGCGCCAGCAGCCTCCAACCCAATCCCGGGACACGCCGCTATGGCTACACCTTC
TRBV5-1	-	many	TRBJ2-5	CASSLIAQETQYF	TGCGCCAGCAGCCTGATAGCCCAAGAGACCCAGTACTTC
TRBV6-5	-	-	TRBJ2-2	CASSTLTDTGELFF	TGTGCCAGCAGTACCCTGACAGACACCGGGGAGCTGTTTTTT
TRBV3-1/TRBV3-2	-	-	TRBJ1-1	CASSQVSRGARAEAFF	TGTGCCAGCAGCCAAGTCTCCAGGGGCGCAAGGGCTGAAGCTTTCTTT
TRBV5-4	TRBD1	few	TRBJ2-3	CASSGGTGWSLTDTQYF	TGTGCCAGCAGCGGAGGGACAGGGTGGTCCCTCACAGATACGCAGTATTTT
TRBV15	-	-	TRBJ2-1	CATSTDRANNEQFF	TGTGCCACCAGCACCGACAGAGCCAACAATGAGCAGTTCTTC
TRBV4-1	-	once	TRBJ2-7	CASSHENRGHYEQYF	TGCGCCAGCAGTCACGAGAATCGGGGTCACTACGAGCAGTACTTC
TRBV12-3/TRBV12-4	-	-	TRBJ2-7	CASSLGGLDEQYF	TGTGCCAGCAGTTTGGGGGGGCTCGACGAGCAGTACTTC
TRBV7-8	-	-	TRBJ1-1	CASSLAAATEAFF	TGTGCCAGCAGCTTAGCGGCGGCCACTGAAGCTTTCTTT
TRBV15	TRBD1	-	TRBJ1-1	CATSRDLGGGTAAEAFF	TGTGCCACCAGCAGAGATCTAGGGGGCGGAACCGCGGCTGAAGCTTTCTTT
TRBV27	-	-	TRBJ1-3	CASSQNTGFGNTIYF	TGTGCCAGCAGTCAAAATACAGGGTTTGGAAACACCATATATTTT
TRBV28	-	-	TRBJ1-6	CASSEWGSPLHF	TGTGCCAGCAGTGAGTGGGGCTCACCCCTCCACTTT
TRBV19	-	-	TRBJ2-1	CASSIGGSTYNEQFF	TGTGCCAGTAGTATTGGTGGGAGTACCTACAATGAGCAGTTCTTC
TRBV4-2	-	-	TRBJ2-1	CASSPDLKGAYNEQFF	TGTGCCAGCAGCCCCGACTTAAAGGGGGCCTACAATGAGCAGTTCTTC
TRBV7-2	TRBD1	once	TRBJ1-2	CASSKGGQGLQGYTF	TGTGCCAGCAGCAAAGGGGGCCAGGGGTTGCAAGGCTACACCTTC
TRBV27	TRBD2	-	TRBJ2-2	CASSFWLAGGPGELFF	TGTGCCAGCAGTTTCTGGCTAGCGGGAGGCCCCGGGGAGCTGTTTTTT
TRBV12-5	-	-	TRBJ1-1	CASGLPRLVGNTEAFF	TGTGCTAGTGGTTTGCCCAGGCTGGTCGGGAACACTGAAGCTTTCTTT
TRBV7-6	TRBD1	few	TRBJ2-3	CASSPRTGNTDTQYF	TGTGCCAGCAGCCCTAGGACAGGGAACACAGATACGCAGTATTTT
TRBV20-1	-	once	TRBJ1-1	CSASARHGTPGTEAFF	TGCAGTGCTAGTGCCCGGCACGGGACACCAGGCACTGAAGCTTTCTTT